A single sample is the source of the 5 T cell receptor beta chains below, sequenced in a study of vaccination and CD4 T cells after COVID-19. Antigen specificity for these receptors is unknown. Documented treatment: approximately 11-day PBMC culture with coronavirus spike peptide pools or control peptides (ViraFEST assay). Sequencing of cultured CD4+ T cell DNA used the Oncomine TCR Beta short-read assay. MiXCR, run by TCRdb on the PCR reads, gives a single entry per CDR3 protein. The sample includes fewer than 15,000 distinct CDR3 sequences, around 45% of them seen just once. Sequences were obtained from CD4+ T cells from blood, cultured in vitro. All receptors come from a human donor who had recovered from COVID-19.

The J gene is TRBJ1-2, the V gene TRBV5-1, with a weak D call TRBD1 (6 bases). Germline-derived CDR1 and CDR2 are SGHRS and YFSETQ. Trimming removed 5 bases at V and 11 bases at J, with 16 bases between. The CDR3 runs to 12 residues. CDR3: CASRSDGGGYTF. In DNA, the CDR3 is TGCGCCAGCAGGTCGGATGGAGGGGGGTACACCTTC.

The sample holds one count of this clonotype. V and J are TRBV5-1 and TRBJ2-7; a weak D match, TRBD1 (5 bases). In germline, CDR1 is SGHRS, CDR2 YFSETQ. CDR3 length: 15 residues. V was cut by 4 bases and J by 5 bases, with 19 bases left in between. The CDR3 DNA reads as TGCGCCAGCAGCCGAACAGCAGGGTCGGCCAACGAGCAGTACTTC. Its translation: CASSRTAGSANEQYF.

This clonotype has only one observation. The chain combines TRBV7-2 with TRBJ2-7; D is ambiguous. The CDR3 loop spans 14 amino acids. Germline CDR1 SGHTA, CDR2 FQGNSA. V was clipped by 7 bases and J by 1 base, with 14 bases between them. CDR3 in amino acids: CASTSSDASYEQYF. The CDR3 DNA sequence: TGTGCCAGCACATCGAGTGACGCATCCTACGAGCAGTACTTC.

This clonotype is a singleton in its sample. The chain couples TRBV20-1 to TRBJ1-1; 7 nucleotides align to TRBD1. The CDR3 consists of 12 residues. Germline CDR1 is DFQATT and CDR2 is SNEGSKA (reference sequence). The CDR3 coding sequence is TGCAGGGCGGTGGGACAGCCCACTGAAGCTTTCTTT. Translation: CRAVGQPTEAFF.

This chain uses TRBV6-1 with TRBJ1-2; tentative D call: TRBD1 (6 bases). This CDR3 is built from 13 residues. V gave up 6 bases and J gave up 6 bases, with 14 bases separating them. Per the germline V gene, CDR1 is MNHNS and CDR2 is SASEGT. The CDR3 nucleotides read TGTGCCAGCAGCACAGGGTATCCTGATGGCTACACCTTC. Translating gives CASSTGYPDGYTF.